This T cell receptor (beta chain) originates from a study of blood T cells in healthy people across ages (dated by TCRdb to between 2014 and 2017). Study-wide context: In model experiments, template switching captured roughly one uniquely barcoded TCR beta cDNA molecule for every two T cells. Age-related changes in TCR beta repertoire diversity were measured in the study by deep sequencing normalized with unique cDNA molecular identifiers. The donors were split into four age groups: young (average around 16 years), middle-aged (nearly 40), aged (over 55) and long-lived (under 90). The study analyzed two additional independent replicas of 1 million unique cDNA reads from the same blood draw for two donors, one aged 18 to 30 and one aged 80 or older.

CDR3 length: 13 amino acids, cysteine to phenylalanine. Kept here is only the CDR3 DNA, which spans 39 bases and is read in frame from base 1. The junction shows trimming of 3 bases on V and 5 bases on J, plus 8 bases between the germline ends. Reading the germline V gene gives CDR1 LGHNA and CDR2 YSLEER. Donors were 39 systemically healthy Caucasian individuals from Russia aged about 6 to 100 years. Roughly 10 milliliters of peripheral blood were drawn from each donor into EDTA-treated Vacutainer tubes. Ficoll-Paque density-gradient centrifugation was used to isolate PBMCs, with at least 7 million obtained per sample. Trizol reagent was used to extract total RNA from PBMCs, with at least 6 micrograms per sample. The percentages of naive CD45RAhigh/CD27high T cells were determined by flow cytometry on a PBMC aliquot from every donor. This clonotype was counted a few times. Its antigen remains undetermined. It has no much larger one-base neighbor in the sample; base qualities were not kept.

The method behind the library was 5' RACE. TCRdb shows the sequencer as Illumina HiSeq 2500. A second PCR of about 6 to 11 cycles was performed with a sample-barcoded 5' primer and a J-beta primer mix. A template-switch 5' adaptor carrying 12 random nucleotides introduced a unique molecular identifier onto each TCR beta cDNA molecule. At least 2.5 million CDR3-containing paired-end reads were obtained from each sample. All of the RNA was converted into first-strand cDNA using the Mint cDNA synthesis kit, with a TRBC-specific oligonucleotide serving as the primer. Following uracil-DNA glycosylase treatment, all cDNA underwent a first 18-cycle PCR with the universal primers M1SS and BC2_uni_R. In the paper's pipeline: Each sample was normalized by randomly selecting 1 million high-quality reads, each carrying a distinct molecular identifier. Reads sharing molecular identifiers were discarded rather than binned into consensus sequences. MiTCR, with a Q25 quality threshold and the strictest error-elimination algorithm, was used for CDR3 identification, clonotype clustering and error correction. A nonparametric unseen species model using Euler transformation provided a lower-bound estimate of total TCR beta diversity. Clones were called with MiXCR by TCRdb after fastp trimmed the public reads at Q25, and only in-frame beta chains were retained. Here each entry gathers all rows of one CDR3 protein and keeps the most common genes and DNA. In this record, the V and J calls reflect TCRdb's handling and not the investigators' own analysis. For this sample there are 800,000 or so distinct CDR3 sequences; roughly 25% appear just once. The ten largest clones represent more than 3% of the sample.

Points the paper makes about the study in general: Estimates of total diversity based on one million sequenced T cells were considered lower bounds and underestimates. A strong correlation was found between observed TCR beta diversity and the percentage of naive T cells measured by flow cytometry. Observed TCR beta diversity per million T cells fell roughly linearly with age, and a significant reduction was already apparent by age around 40. Bulk unsorted PBMC profiling prevented conclusive comparison of naive and antigen-experienced compartments. Because the CMV infection status of the donors was unknown, age-related changes in expanded clonotypes may potentially have been confounded. The long-lived group showed more naive CD4+ T cells, fewer expanded clones and increased TCR diversity than the aged group, suggesting age selection.

The data also belong to a second study, concerning T cells of mothers and their children. According to the second study: The donors were nine systemically healthy Caucasian individuals, made up of three mothers and their six children. cDNA synthesis used all of the extracted RNA, with around 1.4 ug of RNA in each 15 ul reaction. In the second PCR, sample barcodes and 2-4 random nucleotides were introduced via the M1S primer. More than 8 million TCR beta CDR3 reads were obtained from each mother, and 2.5 million to 3.5 million reads were obtained from each child. Thymic selection similarly shapes TCR recombination output in related and unrelated pairs, with minor effect from inherited differences. Normalized repertoire overlap in related mother-child pairs was always slightly higher than in unrelated mother-child pairs, but the difference was never significant. With a sensitivity of about 100 clones per million clonotypes, no persistent microchimeric T cell clones were detected. Deep NGS was used in the study to compare the TCR beta repertoires of mothers and children and to look for features that separate related mother-child pairs from unrelated individuals. Mothers averaged about 37 +/- 4 years of age and children averaged about 10 +/- 4 years. Libraries were sequenced on Illumina HiSeq 2000 with 100+100 nt paired-end reads after adapter ligation with NEBNext reagents. To prevent cross-contamination, the mother and child libraries were prepared a month apart and were sequenced in separate runs. Each donor had between 500,000 and 2,000,000 distinct TCR beta clonotypes identified. Naive TCR beta clonotypes were estimated from low-frequency clonotypes matched to each donor's FACS-determined naive share, without sorting.

The sequenced sample was blood. The receptor was isolated from a boy younger than 18 in good health. The chain is made from TRBV4-3 and TRBJ2-1; the D gene identity is not certain. The nucleotide sequence is TGCGCCAGCAGCCAGATGACACACAATGAGCAGTTCTTC. Its protein reads: CASSQMTHNEQFF.